Shown below are 5 T cell receptor beta chains from a single sample sequenced in a study of T cell changes during pregnancy in multiple sclerosis. Sequencing used immunoSEQ multiplex PCR; TCRdb keeps in-frame clones, though not all of them. The sample lists some 99,000 clones, 92% occurring once. The sequencing here drew on peripheral blood, taken after pregnancy. The receptors come from a female donor in good health, enrolled as a control in a pregnancy study.

This rearrangement joins TRBV11-2 to TRBJ2-7; D is ambiguous. CDR1 and CDR2 from the germline V gene are SGHAT and FQNNGV. The ends were cut back, 5 bases at V and 0 bases at J, with 11 bases in the middle. This CDR3 region has 14 residues. The CDR3 DNA is TGTGCCAGCAGCACCAGCGAACTCTCCTACGAGCAGTACTTC. Protein product: CASSTSELSYEQYF.

This clone was seen more than once but under ten times. DNA of the CDR3: TGTGCCAGCATAAGGTGGGCGGGGCTCCAAGAGACCCAGTACTTC. Its protein is CASIRWAGLQETQYF. This chain uses TRBV7-3 with TRBJ2-5; weak D call: TRBD2 (6 bases). Germline CDR1 and CDR2: SGHTA and FQGTGA. The CDR3 is 15 residues long. The germline V and J ends were trimmed by 7 bases and 1 base, with 16 bases remaining between them.

The V gene is TRBV6-5, the J gene TRBJ1-1; 9 bases agree with TRBD1. The CDR3 runs to 15 residues. The germline V gene encodes CDR1 MNHEY and CDR2 SVGAGI. V shed 7 bases and J 5 bases; nucleotides not matched to a gene: 11. The CDR3 DNA reads TGTGCCAGCAAACGGGACAGGGCCTTTGAGACTGAAGCTTTCTTT. Its translation is CASKRDRAFETEAFF.

This chain connects TRBV19 to TRBJ1-5; TRBD1 aligns across 9 bases. Germline V CDR1 and CDR2: LNHDA, SQIVND (reference sequence). The CDR3 is made up of 15 amino acids. After removal of 6 bases from V and 4 bases from J, the junction contained 7 bases not matched to a gene. This CDR3 is CASREETGGNQPQHF. The CDR3 nucleotides read TGTGCCAGTAGAGAAGAGACAGGGGGAAATCAGCCCCAGCATTTT.

This chain joins TRBV21-1 and TRBJ2-7; TRBD1, the D gene given by the table, was not confirmed from the DNA. TRBV21-1 is a pseudogene. This CDR3 has 17 amino acids. The CDR3 nucleotides read TGTGCCAGCAGCAGCGGCCAGGGGTCTAGTCCGGCCTACGAGCAGTACTTC. It encodes CASSSGQGSSPAYEQYF.